This is a list of T cell receptor beta chains from one sample in a study of blood T cells in healthy people across ages. TCRdb reprocessed the 5' RACE reads with MiXCR, giving one entry per CDR3 protein. There are approximately 730,000 distinct CDR3 sequences in the sample; approximately 55% occur only once, and approximately 41% lies in the top ten. The sequencing sample was made of blood. The origin of the receptors is a man older than 75 in good health. CDR3s include the opening cysteine and the closing phenylalanine or tryptophan. The D gene is left open where the match is weak. Rows may omit the clone size; those that give it use once, few, many or a size class.

>TRBJ2-3|.|.|TRBV20-1
CSAREHDSRDAYF
TGCAGTGCTAGAGAGCACGACAGCAGAGACGCGTATTTT
>TRBJ2-3|.|.|TRBV6-1
CASSVSDTQYF
TGTGCCAGCAGTGTCTCAGATACGCAGTATTTT
>TRBJ1-6|.|.|TRBV2
CASSELSGDSPLHF
TGTGCCAGCAGTGAACTATCGGGAGATTCACCCCTCCACTTT
>TRBJ2-4|.|.|TRBV7-2
CASSVVGYERQYF
TGTGCCAGCAGCGTAGTCGGCTACGAGCGGCAGTACTTC
>TRBJ2-5|TRBD2|.|TRBV20-1
CSARSVGLAGRGSATQYF
TGCAGTGCTAGAAGTGTTGGCCTAGCGGGGAGAGGTTCGGCGACCCAGTACTTC
>TRBJ2-7|TRBD2|.|TRBV4-1
CASSQERLAGPYEQYF
TGCGCCAGCAGCCAAGAGAGGCTAGCGGGACCTTACGAGCAGTACTTC
>TRBJ2-7|.|.|TRBV10-1
CASSELQGSDEQYF
TGCGCCAGCAGTGAGCTCCAGGGGAGCGACGAGCAGTACTTC
>TRBJ2-1|.|few|TRBV29-1
CSAASGVVAYNEQFF
TGCAGCGCTGCATCAGGGGTGGTGGCCTACAATGAGCAGTTCTTC
>TRBJ2-3|TRBD2|.|TRBV5-1
CASSGKQGTSGRTDTQYF
TGCGCCAGCAGCGGGAAACAGGGGACGAGCGGGAGGACAGATACGCAGTATTTT
>TRBJ2-7|TRBD2|.|TRBV7-9
CASRLTSGSLYEQYF
TGTGCCAGCAGGTTGACTAGCGGGAGTCTCTACGAGCAGTACTTC
>TRBJ2-2|.|.|TRBV20-1
CSASPVNTGELFF
TGCAGTGCTAGCCCAGTGAACACCGGGGAGCTGTTTTTT
>TRBJ2-7|TRBD1|.|TRBV6-6
CASSYSGQTSYEQYF
TGTGCCAGCAGTTACTCGGGACAGACGTCCTACGAGCAGTACTTC
>TRBJ2-1|.|.|TRBV5-1
CASSSRPPSVKEQFF
TGCGCCAGCAGCTCCCGGCCACCGAGTGTGAAAGAGCAGTTCTTC
>TRBJ2-1|.|.|TRBV29-1
CSVTSGESSYNEQFF
TGCAGCGTGACTTCTGGCGAGAGCTCCTACAATGAGCAGTTCTTC
>TRBJ2-1|.|.|TRBV7-3
CASSRNGEQFF
TGTGCCAGCAGCCGGAATGGTGAGCAGTTCTTC
>TRBJ2-2|TRBD1|once|TRBV28
CASSLLGTGFPSGELFF
TGTGCCAGCAGTTTATTAGGGACAGGGTTCCCCAGCGGGGAGCTGTTTTTT
>TRBJ2-2|.|few|TRBV12-5
CASGDTLLNTGELFF
TGTGCTAGTGGGGACACTCTGTTGAACACCGGGGAGCTGTTTTTT
>TRBJ2-1|.|.|TRBV5-5
CASSLTGTPYGQFF
TGTGCCAGCAGCTTGACGGGGACACCTTACGGGCAGTTCTTC
>TRBJ2-1|.|few|TRBV4-1
CASSYTILDEQFF
TGCGCCAGCAGCTACACCATCCTGGATGAGCAGTTCTTC
>TRBJ2-5|.|.|TRBV20-1
CSASATGKQETQYF
TGCAGTGCTAGCGCAACGGGGAAACAAGAGACCCAGTACTTC
>TRBJ2-7|.|.|TRBV20-1
CSARVSTYEQYF
TGCAGTGCTAGAGTTTCCACGTACGAGCAGTACTTC
>TRBJ1-4|TRBD1|.|TRBV28
CASSAGTGPEKLFF
TGTGCCAGCAGCGCCGGGACAGGCCCCGAAAAACTGTTTTTT
>TRBJ2-5|TRBD1|.|TRBV28
CASSLGQGLQETQYF
TGTGCCAGCAGTCTCGGACAGGGACTCCAAGAGACCCAGTACTTC
>TRBJ2-3|.|many|TRBV7-3
CATVNPDTQYF
TGTGCCACCGTTAATCCCGATACGCAGTATTTT
>TRBJ1-1|.|.|TRBV7-2
CASSLRRRNTEAFF
TGTGCCAGCAGCTTACGACGCCGGAACACTGAAGCTTTCTTT